One and the same sample provided the 27 T cell receptor beta chains below, sequenced in a study of blood T cell repertoires in COVID-19. Profiling relied on immunoSEQ multiplex PCR, and the TCRdb table lists in-frame clones only, not all of them. The data contain a few hundred thousand clones, 75% to 90% of them seen just once; the ten biggest clones take up roughly 0.99%. Sequenced input: PBMCs or T cells enriched from blood (not recorded which). The receptors shown here come from a man aged 18 to 30 who had recovered from COVID-19.

The chain links TRBV19 to TRBJ1-5, with TRBD1 as a possible D gene (5 bases). Between the trimmed V and J ends, which lost 3 bases and 9 bases, there was a span of 21 bases. CDR1 is LNHDA, CDR2 SQIVND, per germline (reference sequence). The CDR3 loop spans 16 amino acids. CDR3 coding DNA: TGTGCCAGTAGTATCGGCTCCAGGGTAACCCAAGGGCCCCAGCATTTT. This translates into CASSIGSRVTQGPQHF.

V and J are TRBV7-9 and TRBJ1-2, with 10 bases that match TRBD1. V was clipped by 3 bases and J by 7 bases; unmatched bases: 8. The CDR3 totals 15 residues. Germline CDR1 reads SEHNR; CDR2 reads FQNEAQ (reference sequence). The CDR3 region has the DNA TGTGCCAGCAGCTTCGGGACAGGGGATTACATTGGCTACACCTTC. Translation gives CASSFGTGDYIGYTF.

The chain joins TRBV18 to TRBJ1-4, with 7 bases identical to TRBD1. CDR3 length: 13 residues. CDR1 is KGHSH, CDR2 LQKENI, per germline. Germline trimming cut 4 bases from V and 6 bases from J; bases unmatched to any gene: 2. CDR3 sequence: CASSRQGDEKLFF. As DNA, the CDR3 is TGTGCCAGCTCACGACAGGGAGATGAAAAACTGTTTTTT. Full variable domain (rest looked up from reference TRBV18 and TRBJ1-4): NAGVMQNPRHLVRRRGQEARLRCSPMKGHSHVYWYRQLPEEGLKFMVYLQKENIIDESGMPKERFSAEFPKEGPSILRIQQVVRGDSAAYFCASSRQGDEKLFFGSGTQLSVL.

This chain connects TRBV10-3 to TRBJ2-7; TRBD2 aligns across 13 bases. The trim removed 3 bases at V and 4 bases at J, leaving 6 bases unmatched. The germline CDR1 and CDR2 sequences are ENHRY and SYGVKD. This CDR3 comprises 16 residues. The DNA for the CDR3 is TGTGCCATCAGTGACCCCGAGACTAGCGGGAGGTACGAGCAGTACTTC. This translates into CAISDPETSGRYEQYF.

V is TRBV21-1 and J is TRBJ2-4; the table's D call of TRBD1 was not tested on the DNA. TRBV21-1 is a listed pseudogene. The CDR3 contains 19 residues. The CDR3 DNA is TGTGCCAGCAGCATAAGGACAGGGGGCATTAGTGTAGCCAAAAACATTCAGTACTTC. This codes for CASSIRTGGISVAKNIQYF.

The chain combines TRBV5-8 with TRBJ1-5; D call uncertain. The V end lost 4 bases, the J end lost 6 bases, and 14 bases lay between the germline ends. The CDR3 spans 14 residues. The germline V gene encodes CDR1 SGHTS and CDR2 YDEGEE. CDR3 protein: CASSDRQLSQPQHF. The CDR3 coding sequence is TGTGCCAGCAGCGATCGACAATTGAGTCAGCCCCAGCATTTT.

This chain joins TRBV10-1 and TRBJ2-1; TRBD2 agrees at 8 bases. V lost 3 bases and J lost 5; bases outside the gene matches: 12. Germline-derived CDR1 and CDR2 are WNHNN and SYGVQD (reference sequence). CDR3 length: 17 amino acids. In DNA, the CDR3 is TGCGCCAGCAGTGACTACGACATGATTAGCGGGAACAATGAGCAGTTCTTC. Its protein is CASSDYDMISGNNEQFF.

The chain carries TRBV5-1 and TRBJ2-2; 9 bases line up with TRBD1. Germline V gene data show CDR1 as SGHRS and CDR2 as YFSETQ. The J segment lost 6 bases and the V segment lost 5 bases, leaving 11 bases of the junction unmatched. The CDR3 is 16 residues long. The CDR3 region is CASSIHRGQKAGELFF. The CDR3 DNA is TGCGCCAGCAGTATTCACAGGGGGCAAAAAGCCGGGGAGCTGTTTTTT.

This rearrangement joins TRBV7-6 to TRBJ2-1, with D possibly TRBD1 on 5 matching bases. This CDR3 spans 13 amino acids. Trimming took off 5 bases at V and 8 bases at J, with 13 bases between the two ends. The germline V gene encodes CDR1 SGHVS and CDR2 FNYEAQ. CDR3 nucleotides: TGTGCCAGCAGCCAGGGTCTATTCTATGAGCAGTTCTTC. The encoded protein is CASSQGLFYEQFF.

The chain employs TRBV12-3 or TRBV12-4 and TRBJ1-5; D remains ambiguous. V was trimmed by 8 bases and J by 4 bases, leaving 6 bases between them. The CDR3 runs 11 residues. The CDR3 reads CASGGNQPQHF. In nucleotides, the CDR3 is TGTGCCAGCGGAGGGAATCAGCCCCAGCATTTT.

J is TRBJ1-1 and V is TRBV29-1; 10 positions match TRBD1. CDR1 SQVTM and CDR2 ANQGSEA come from the germline V gene. Trimming removed 2 bases from V and 5 bases from J; junction bases left unmatched: 14. The CDR3 loop spans 17 amino acids. The CDR3 region is CSVESMARDRGVTEAFF. The CDR3 bases are TGCAGCGTTGAATCTATGGCCCGGGACAGGGGAGTGACTGAAGCTTTCTTT.

This chain joins TRBV19 and TRBJ1-5, with 11 bases matching TRBD1. This CDR3 comprises 16 residues. The germline V gene has CDR1 LNHDA and CDR2 SQIVND (reference sequence). The V gene end was trimmed by 5 bases and the J gene end by 6 bases; junction bases not matched to a gene: 9. CDR3 loop: CASSSRTGGAGQPQHF. The CDR3 DNA reads TGTGCCAGTAGTTCACGGACAGGGGGCGCGGGTCAGCCCCAGCATTTT.

The V gene is TRBV7-9, the J gene TRBJ2-5; 10 positions agree with TRBD1. After removal of 3 bases from V and 12 bases from J, the junction contained 4 bases not matched to a gene. The CDR3 has 12 amino acids. Germline V gene data show CDR1 as SEHNR and CDR2 as FQNEAQ (reference sequence). CDR3 sequence reads: CASSLGQGFEYF. The CDR3 region has the DNA TGTGCCAGCAGCTTGGGACAGGGGTTTGAGTACTTC.

This clone appeared once. V usage is TRBV27 and J usage is TRBJ1-1; TRBD1 might be the D (5 bases). Trimming pared 7 bases from V and 3 bases from J, leaving 18 bases between. The CDR3 spans 15 residues. Per the germline V gene, CDR1 is MNHEY and CDR2 is SMNVEV (reference sequence). This chain's CDR3 is CASTIGQGAYTEAFF. The CDR3 DNA is TGTGCCAGCACCATCGGGCAGGGCGCTTACACTGAAGCTTTCTTT.

V usage is TRBV5-1 and J usage is TRBJ2-7; D remains ambiguous. The V gene lost 2 bases and the J gene lost 2 bases, with 5 bases spanning the gap. Germline loops: CDR1 SGHRS, CDR2 YFSETQ. The CDR3 consists of 12 residues. Here the CDR3 reads CASSLSTYEQYF. CDR3 in DNA: TGCGCCAGCAGCTTATCTACCTACGAGCAGTACTTC.

This chain connects TRBV2 to TRBJ2-1; TRBD1 might be the D (6 bases). The germline gives CDR1 SNHLY, CDR2 FYNNEI. V was shortened by 6 bases and J by 8 bases, with 17 bases between the two germline ends. The CDR3 runs to 14 residues. The DNA of the CDR3 is TGTGCCAGCAGGGTTAAGACAGGCCCCGATGAGCAGTTCTTC. Translating it yields CASRVKTGPDEQFF.

This chain links TRBV18 with TRBJ1-5, with D perhaps matching TRBD1 (6 bases). The CDR3 totals 16 residues. V lost 2 bases and J lost 0, with 11 bases in between. The germline gives CDR1 KGHSH, CDR2 LQKENI. The chain's CDR3 is CASSPGSGDSNQPQHF. CDR3 DNA: TGTGCCAGCTCACCAGGGTCAGGGGATAGCAATCAGCCCCAGCATTTT.

The chain couples TRBV11-2 to TRBJ2-5; possible D gene TRBD2, 5 bases. This CDR3 is built from 13 residues. Trimming shortened V by 5 bases and J by 3 bases, and 10 bases separated the two germline ends. The V gene's germline CDR1 is SGHAT and CDR2 FQNNGV. The CDR3 loop is CASSRRREETQYF. The CDR3 nucleotides read TGTGCCAGCAGCCGTCGGCGGGAAGAGACCCAGTACTTC.

The gene calls are TRBV3-1 (or the pseudogene TRBV3-2) and TRBJ1-5; D unclear. This CDR3 spans 12 amino acids. CDR1 and CDR2 from the germline V gene are LGHDT and YNNKEL (reference sequence). Trimming pared 4 bases from V and 11 bases from J, leaving 12 bases between. CDR3 bases: TGTGCCAGCAGCCCGACCGGAGGGACCCAGCATTTT. It specifies CASSPTGGTQHF.

This chain joins TRBV18 and TRBJ2-3; D is uncertain. Trimming took 1 base from V and 0 from J, leaving 5 bases between them. CDR1 is KGHSH, CDR2 LQKENI, per germline. This CDR3 contains 14 residues. The chain's CDR3 is CASSPRESTDTQYF. The CDR3 DNA reads as TGTGCCAGCTCACCACGCGAAAGCACAGATACGCAGTATTTT.

The rearrangement joins TRBV15 to TRBJ1-3; no clear D. The CDR3 is made up of 16 amino acids. V gave up 0 bases and J gave up 0 bases, with 9 bases separating them. Germline values: CDR1 LNHNV, CDR2 YYDKDF (reference sequence). In DNA form, the CDR3 reads TGTGCCACCAGCAGAGAACTTGATATCTCTGGAAACACCATATATTTT. It codes for CATSRELDISGNTIYF.

The chain employs TRBV9 and TRBJ2-5; 9 bases line up with TRBD1. Germline V lookup: CDR1 SGDLS, CDR2 YYNGEE. V gave up 0 bases and J gave up 2 bases; unmatched junction bases: 2. The CDR3 covers 15 residues. CDR3 loop: CASSVAGQGQETQYF. CDR3 DNA: TGTGCCAGCAGCGTAGCTGGACAGGGGCAAGAGACCCAGTACTTC.

J is TRBJ2-5 and V is TRBV24-1; tentative D call: TRBD2 (6 bases). Looked up from germline, CDR1 is KGHDR and CDR2 is SFDVKD. The CDR3 extends over 11 amino acids. V was pared by 9 bases and J by 4 bases, with 8 bases between. CDR3 nucleotides: TGTGCCACCTCACTAGCAGAGACCCAGTACTTC. This encodes CATSLAETQYF.

The chain carries TRBV27 and TRBJ2-1, with D possibly matching TRBD2 (6 bases). The germline CDR1 and CDR2 sequences are MNHEY and SMNVEV (reference sequence). Trimming stripped 2 bases from V and 7 bases from J, with 18 bases between. The CDR3 sequence is 16 residues long. The CDR3 loop is CASSLEGQRVENEQFF. The CDR3 DNA follows: TGTGCCAGCAGTTTAGAGGGTCAGCGGGTGGAAAATGAGCAGTTCTTC.

Regarding this clone: The same CDR3 arises from other DNA sequences in this sample as well. The chain uses TRBV6-2 or TRBV6-3 and TRBJ2-1, with a tentative D call TRBD1 (5 bases). Between the trimmed V and J ends, which lost 2 bases and 6 bases, there was a span of 5 bases. There are 12 residues in the CDR3. From germline, CDR1 is MNHEY and CDR2 SVGEGT. For the CDR3, the DNA is TGTGCCAGCAGTTACAGGGGCAATGAGCAGTTCTTC. Protein sequence: CASSYRGNEQFF.

The chain couples TRBV7-2 to TRBJ2-1; TRBD2 matches at 13 bases. Per germline, CDR1 SGHTA and CDR2 FQGNSA. This CDR3 has 16 amino acids. V dropped 5 bases and J dropped 4; count of bases not matched to a gene: 5. Here the CDR3 reads CASSPPGLAGYNEQFF. In DNA, the CDR3 is TGTGCCAGCAGCCCCCCGGGACTAGCGGGATACAATGAGCAGTTCTTC. Full variable domain (remainder filled in from reference TRBV7-2 and TRBJ2-1): GAGVSQSPSNKVTEKGKDVELRCDPISGHTALYWYRQSLGQGLEFLIYFQGNSAPDKSGLPSDRFSAERTGGSVSTLTIQRTQQEDSAVYLCASSPPGLAGYNEQFFGPGTRLTVL.

With regard to this clone: The sample contains more than one DNA sequence encoding this CDR3. This chain joins TRBV3-1 (or the pseudogene TRBV3-2) and TRBJ1-2; D gene ambiguous. This CDR3 is built from 12 residues. V was trimmed by 2 bases and J by 2 bases, leaving 3 bases between them. Germline V CDR1 and CDR2: LGHDT, YNNKEL (reference sequence). The CDR3 is CASSQSNYGYTF. The CDR3, as DNA: TGTGCCAGCAGCCAAAGCAACTATGGCTACACCTTC.